The clone carrying this T cell receptor beta chain came up once. The antigen remains unidentified. This CDR3 comprises 13 residues. V was shortened by 2 bases and J by 9 bases, with 11 bases between the two germline ends. The germline CDR1 and CDR2 sequences are MNHEY and SMNVEV (reference sequence). Researchers ran the PCR with 60 Vbeta and 13 Jbeta primers. Profiled with immunoSEQ multiplex PCR; TCRdb holds only in-frame clones, not every one. This table holds fewer than 50,000 clones, 66% found once. This sample is drawn from a study of cytomegalovirus exposure and HLA in healthy donors. Broader study findings: A likely sequencing artifact accounted for one observed cluster of highly shared sequence variants.

The rearrangement uses TRBV27 and TRBJ2-1; TRBD2 is a possible D gene (5 bases). This TCR came from a man in his forties or fifties in good health and CMV-seropositive. The sample consisted of PBMCs. The CDR3 region has the DNA TGTGCCAGCAGTTTAGAGGGTTGGAGTGAGCAGTTCTTC. It codes for CASSLEGWSEQFF.